These 23 T cell receptor beta chains share one sample of origin, sequenced in a study of blood T cells in healthy people across ages. Using a J-beta primer mix together with a sample-barcoded 5' primer, a second PCR was run for roughly 7 to 11 cycles. TCRdb analysed the 5' RACE reads with MiXCR anew, one entry per CDR3 protein. The sample lists 590,000 or so distinct CDR3 sequences; about 28% were seen once. The sample taken for sequencing was blood. The receptors shown here come from a woman older than 75 in good health.

This clonotype was seen ten or more times. The chain employs TRBV27 and TRBJ2-3; perhaps D is TRBD1 or TRBD2 (5 bases each). Trimming took 6 bases from V and 1 from J, leaving 17 bases between them. The CDR3 is made up of 16 amino acids. The germline gives CDR1 MNHEY, CDR2 SMNVEV (reference sequence). The CDR3 loop is CASRFRTLGGTDTQYF. The CDR3 DNA is TGTGCCAGCAGGTTTAGGACGCTGGGGGGCACAGATACGCAGTATTTT.

As regards this clonotype: This may come from a read error, since a much larger clone is one base off. The J gene is TRBJ2-1, the V gene TRBV2, with TRBD2 identical over 10 bases. The J call may be mistaken, given a closer DNA end match to TRBJ2-7. In germline, CDR1 is SNHLY, CDR2 FYNNEI. There are 13 residues in the CDR3. The CDR3 DNA follows: TGTGCCAACAGCGGGGGGGGCTACAATGAGCAGTACTTC. This encodes CANSGGGYNEQYF.

The rearrangement links TRBV20-1 to TRBJ1-4; D remains ambiguous. The germline V gene has CDR1 DFQATT and CDR2 SNEGSKA (reference sequence). The V and J ends lost 6 bases and 0 bases respectively, with 8 bases between them. This CDR3 has 13 amino acids. CDR3 region: CSAPVSTNEKLFF. The CDR3 DNA follows: TGCAGTGCCCCCGTCTCAACTAATGAAAAACTGTTTTTT.

Many counts were recorded for this clonotype. The gene calls are TRBV5-1 and TRBJ2-2, with D tentatively TRBD2 (5 bases). Trimming took off 1 base at V and 5 bases at J, with 6 bases between the two ends. Germline V gene sequence: CDR1 SGHRS, CDR2 YFSETQ. The CDR3 loop spans 13 amino acids. The CDR3 DNA sequence: TGCGCCAGCAGCTTGACGGGAACCGGGGAGCTGTTTTTT. Protein: CASSLTGTGELFF.

The V gene is TRBV29-1, the J gene TRBJ2-2; 10 bases map to TRBD2. From germline, CDR1 is SQVTM and CDR2 ANQGSEA. Trimming took 4 bases from V and 3 from J; bases not matched to a gene: 5. There are 15 residues in the CDR3. The CDR3 is CSVAPAGGYTGELFF. The CDR3 DNA is TGCAGCGTTGCCCCAGCGGGGGGGTACACCGGGGAGCTGTTTTTT.

This clonotype was counted only a few times. This chain uses TRBV4-2 with TRBJ2-5; D not certain. The length of the CDR3 is 15 residues. The V end lost 0 bases, the J end lost 5 bases, and 13 bases lay between the germline ends. In germline, CDR1 is LGHNA, CDR2 YNFKEQ. This CDR3 reads CASSQDGDPLETQYF. As DNA, the CDR3 is TGTGCCAGCAGCCAAGATGGCGATCCTCTGGAGACCCAGTACTTC.

This clonotype was detected only a few times. It may be a read error: a sequence one base away is much more abundant. The chain carries TRBV7-2 and TRBJ2-7; 11 bases match TRBD2. CDR1 is SGHTA and CDR2 is FQGNSA in the germline V gene. Trimming cost V 3 bases and J 7 bases; bases outside gene matches: 5. The CDR3 spans 14 residues. The CDR3 DNA reads as TGTGCCAGCAGCTTCTCGACTAGCGGGGATGAGCAGTACTTC. It yields the protein CASSFSTSGDEQYF.

At least ten counts were recorded for this clonotype. The chain links TRBV28 to TRBJ2-4; D unclear. CDR1 MDHEN and CDR2 SYDVKM come from the germline V gene. CDR3 length equals 14 residues. The V and J ends lost 1 base and 0 bases respectively, with 4 bases between them. CDR3 region: CASSLLVAKNIQYF. Written as DNA, the CDR3 is TGTGCCAGCAGTTTATTGGTAGCCAAAAACATTCAGTACTTC.

The table lists this clonotype with a few counts. The CDR3 reads CASRGRGAGNQPQHF. Written as DNA, the CDR3 is TGTGCCAGTAGGGGCCGGGGAGCGGGCAATCAGCCCCAGCATTTT. The V call is TRBV19, the J call TRBJ1-5, with D unclear. This CDR3 spans 15 amino acids. V dropped 6 bases and J dropped 2 bases, with 14 bases sitting between them. Germline V lookup: CDR1 LNHDA, CDR2 SQIVND (reference sequence). Based on the CDR3 plus reference TRBV19 and TRBJ1-5, the full variable domain is DGGITQSPKYLFRKEGQNVTLSCEQNLNHDAMYWYRQDPGQGLRLIYYSQIVNDFQKGDIAEGYSVSREKKESFPLTVTSAQKNPTAFYLCASRGRGAGNQPQHFGDGTRLSIL.

There are many counts of this clonotype. The chain carries TRBV11-1 and TRBJ2-7; tentative D call: TRBD1 (5 bases). The germline V and J ends were trimmed by 4 bases and 3 bases, with 10 bases remaining between them. The length of the CDR3 is 13 residues. The germline V gene has CDR1 SGHAT and CDR2 FQDESV (reference sequence). In nucleotides, the CDR3 is TGTGCCAGCAGCTCGGACATTTACTACGAGCAGTACTTC. Its translation: CASSSDIYYEQYF.

Ten or more counts support this clonotype. V and J are TRBV7-2 and TRBJ2-1; the match to TRBD2 covers 11 bases. CDR3 length: 15 amino acids. CDR1 is SGHTA and CDR2 is FQGNSA in the germline V gene. Trimming removed 5 bases from V and 7 bases from J; junction bases left unmatched: 7. The CDR3 sequence is CASSKLAGVVNEQFF. Written as DNA, the CDR3 is TGTGCCAGCAGCAAACTAGCGGGGGTCGTAAATGAGCAGTTCTTC. Looking up the rest from reference TRBV7-2 and TRBJ2-1 gives the full variable domain: GAGVSQSPSNKVTEKGKDVELRCDPISGHTALYWYRQSLGQGLEFLIYFQGNSAPDKSGLPSDRFSAERTGGSVSTLTIQRTQQEDSAVYLCASSKLAGVVNEQFFGPGTRLTVL.

This clonotype occurred many times. The chain uses TRBV20-1 and TRBJ2-5; D ambiguous. The germline CDR1 and CDR2 sequences are DFQATT and SNEGSKA (reference sequence). The CDR3 loop spans 13 amino acids. Deletions cut 6 bases from V and 5 bases from J, with 16 bases between. CDR3 nucleotides: TGCAGTGCCAGCGCTCTACGGGTGGAGACCCAGTACTTC. It yields the protein CSASALRVETQYF.

The chain joins TRBV6-1 to TRBJ1-2; D is perhaps TRBD1 (6 bases). Trimming took off 6 bases at V and 4 bases at J, with 15 bases between the two ends. Germline CDR1 is MNHNS and CDR2 is SASEGT. This CDR3 has 14 residues. The CDR3 coding sequence is TGTGCCAGCAGCACAGGGAACTCAGGCTATGGCTACACCTTC. This encodes CASSTGNSGYGYTF.

This clonotype was detected only a few times. This sequence joins TRBV7-6 and TRBJ1-1; 7 nucleotides line up with TRBD1. CDR3 length equals 15 residues. Germline V CDR1 and CDR2: SGHVS, FNYEAQ. V lost 4 bases and J lost 0; bases outside the gene matches: 5. The CDR3 DNA reads TGTGCCAGCAGCTCTACGGGACAGATGAACACTGAAGCTTTCTTT. Protein: CASSSTGQMNTEAFF.

This chain joins TRBV7-2 and TRBJ1-1; 7 bases fit TRBD1. Germline V gives CDR1 SGHTA, CDR2 FQGNSA. J gave up 4 bases and V 4 bases, and 6 bases lay outside the gene matches. This CDR3 region has 14 residues. The CDR3 protein is CASSSNHRGTEAFF. The DNA of the CDR3 is TGTGCCAGCAGCTCCAACCACAGGGGCACTGAAGCTTTCTTT.

As regards this clonotype: Possible read error: a much larger clone is one base away. V gene TRBV7-2 combines with J gene TRBJ2-1, with D unclear. The CDR3 runs to 12 residues. The V and J ends lost 4 bases and 8 bases respectively, with 9 bases between them. CDR1 and CDR2 (germline): SGHTA, FQGNSA. The CDR3 reads CASSSLCYEQFF. Here the CDR3 DNA reads TGTGCCAGCAGCTCCCTATGCTATGAGCAGTTCTTC.

The V call is TRBV7-8, the J call TRBJ2-7; D not certain. This CDR3 region has 15 residues. Germline V lookup: CDR1 SGHVS, CDR2 FQNEAQ. V was pared by 5 bases and J by 2 bases, with 16 bases between. Here the CDR3 DNA reads TGTGCCAGCAGCGAGAGACACCGTATGGCCTACGAGCAGTACTTC. Translated: CASSERHRMAYEQYF.

The chain employs TRBV9 and TRBJ2-1; D perhaps matches TRBD1 (6 bases). Germline V gene sequence: CDR1 SGDLS, CDR2 YYNGEE. Trimming removed 0 bases at V and 4 bases at J, with 11 bases between. The length of the CDR3 is 15 residues. This CDR3 is CASSVDRVGYNEQFF. In nucleotides, the CDR3 is TGTGCCAGCAGCGTAGACAGGGTCGGATACAATGAGCAGTTCTTC.

This clonotype came up a few times. The chain carries TRBV30 and TRBJ2-5, with D unresolved. The CDR3 runs 12 residues. Looked up from germline, CDR1 is GTSNPN and CDR2 is SVGIG (reference sequence). V was cut by 2 bases and J by 1 base, with 5 bases left in between. CDR3 in DNA: TGTGCCTGGAGTAAACCCCAAGAGACCCAGTACTTC. The encoded protein is CAWSKPQETQYF.

As concerns this clonotype: Just one base apart from a much larger clone, this may be a read error. The J gene is TRBJ2-3, the V gene TRBV5-1; no reliable D call. The germline V gene encodes CDR1 SGHRS and CDR2 YFSETQ. The length of the CDR3 is 14 residues. The CDR3 protein is CAGSRTASTDTQYF. The CDR3 DNA is TGCGCCGGCAGCCGGACGGCTAGCACAGATACGCAGTATTTT.

This chain links TRBV6-2 or TRBV6-3 with TRBJ1-1, with no clear D. The germline V gene has CDR1 MNHEY and CDR2 SVGEGT. V was pared by 5 bases and J by 0 bases, with 13 bases between. This CDR3 contains 15 residues. For the CDR3, the DNA is TGTGCCAGCAGTCGCGACTGGGCAATGAACACTGAAGCTTTCTTT. Amino acid sequence: CASSRDWAMNTEAFF.

This clonotype was counted ten times or more. V usage is TRBV6-5 and J usage is TRBJ2-7; 8 positions match TRBD2. Trimming took 0 bases from V and 2 from J; bases not matched to a gene: 3. There are 15 residues in the CDR3. CDR1 is MNHEY and CDR2 is SVGAGI in the germline V gene. The CDR3 nucleotides are TGTGCCAGCAGTTACTCCCCGGGGGGGACCTACGAGCAGTACTTC. This encodes CASSYSPGGTYEQYF.

This clonotype was seen at least ten times. The rearrangement uses TRBV4-2 and TRBJ2-5; a possible D gene is TRBD1 (5 bases). The V and J ends lost 0 bases and 10 bases respectively, with 24 bases between them. Per the germline V gene, CDR1 is LGHNA and CDR2 is YNFKEQ. The CDR3 runs to 17 residues. The CDR3: CASSQEGHGSRVESQYF. CDR3 DNA sequence: TGTGCCAGCAGCCAAGAAGGCCACGGTTCCAGGGTAGAAAGCCAGTACTTC.